The entry below describes one T cell receptor beta chain. This specimen belongs to a study of blood T cell repertoires in COVID-19. On the study more broadly: From the United States, Italy and Spain came samples of acute and convalescent COVID-19. Sample material is recorded as cDNA or gDNA derived from T cells, B-cell-depleted T cells, or PBMCs.

Per the original data handling: Estimation of nucleated cell counts was performed using reference gene primer amplification. TCRdb's copy holds only in-frame clones and misses some; the assay was immunoSEQ multiplex PCR. V, J and clone size reflect that table, while D and trimming were determined from the DNA. The table lists 200,000 to 250,000 clones, under 90% of them singletons, with less than 7.5% in the top ten. The trim removed 4 bases at V and 4 bases at J, leaving 12 bases unmatched. The CDR3 runs 17 residues. Germline V lookup: CDR1 MGHRA, CDR2 YSYEKL. The chain couples TRBV4-1 to TRBJ2-1; 8 bases fit TRBD2. What was sequenced was peripheral blood. This receptor was taken from a man in his 60s who had recovered from COVID-19. The CDR3 nucleotides are TGCGCCAGCAGCCGGGATCCAGCTAGCGGGTTATACAATGAGCAGTTCTTC. It translates to CASSRDPASGLYNEQFF.